The 19 T cell receptor beta chains presented below share a single source sample, sequenced in a study of T cells expressing NK-cell markers. From its re-call of the 5' RACE reads, TCRdb lists each CDR3 protein once, without DNA. This repertoire includes some 340,000 distinct CDR3 sequences. The sequencing input was blood T cells: a sorted CD56 or NKG2C T cell subset, CD4+ or CD8+ T cells, or bulk PBMC T cells (not recorded which). All receptors come from a man between 18 and 69 years old in good health.

V is TRBV10-3 and J is TRBJ2-3; TCRdb designates TRBD2, a call that cannot be tested without DNA. Germline V gene sequence: CDR1 ENHRY, CDR2 SYGVKD. The CDR3 runs to 15 residues. The CDR3 sequence: CAISEILQSTDTQYF.

The V call is TRBV6-5, the J call TRBJ2-6. Germline V gene lookup returns CDR1 MNHEY and CDR2 SVGAGI. CDR3 length: 17 residues. CDR3 sequence reads: CASSYSFSSSGANVLTF.

The chain is built from TRBV5-1 and TRBJ2-4; the D call from TCRdb, TRBD2, cannot be confirmed without DNA. The CDR3 covers 15 residues. Germline lookup yields CDR1 SGHRS and CDR2 YFSETQ. CDR3 in amino acids: CASSRTSGGRNIQYF.

The J gene is TRBJ1-5, the V gene TRBV12-3 or TRBV12-4; the D call of TRBD1 rests on TCRdb alone, since no DNA is present to check it. The CDR3 loop spans 15 amino acids. CDR3 loop: CASSLPRGSNQPQHF.

The chain uses TRBV10-3 and TRBJ1-6; TCRdb indicates TRBD1, and absent DNA this call remains unverified. From germline, CDR1 is ENHRY and CDR2 SYGVKD. The CDR3 totals 16 residues. Here the CDR3 reads CATRMTGGPSNSPLHF.

The CDR3: CASSMGSRVWNEQFF. The V and J genes are TRBV19 and TRBJ2-1; no DNA is available, so the TRBD2 call from TCRdb remains unchecked. This CDR3 has 15 amino acids. Germline V gene data show CDR1 as LNHDA and CDR2 as SQIVND (reference sequence).

The V call is TRBV30, the J call TRBJ1-3. The CDR3 loop spans 12 amino acids. Looked up from germline, CDR1 is GTSNPN and CDR2 is SVGIG (reference sequence). This CDR3 reads CAWRLAGNTIYF.

The rearrangement links TRBV21-1 to TRBJ2-3; TCRdb names TRBD1, which stays unverified in the absence of DNA. TRBV21-1 is classified as a pseudogene. The CDR3 extends over 16 amino acids. CDR3 region: CASSVTPGQWEDTQYF.

V gene TRBV7-9 combines with J gene TRBJ1-6; without DNA, the TCRdb call of TRBD1 cannot be checked. This CDR3 is 15 amino acids long. Germline lookup yields CDR1 SEHNR and CDR2 FQNEAQ (reference sequence). CDR3 in amino acids: CASSTLDRENSPLHF.

V gene TRBV4-2 combines with J gene TRBJ1-1. The germline V gene encodes CDR1 LGHNA and CDR2 YNFKEQ. The CDR3 spans 13 residues. This chain's CDR3 is CASRPGLISEAFF.

V usage is TRBV9 and J usage is TRBJ2-1; TCRdb selects TRBD2, and the lack of DNA leaves this call unchecked. CDR1 SGDLS and CDR2 YYNGEE come from the germline V gene. The CDR3 length is 15 residues. The CDR3 sequence is CASSVEGLRDNEQFF.

The V and J genes are TRBV24-1 and TRBJ2-3; TCRdb reports TRBD1, a call that lacks DNA to check it against. The CDR3 is 15 amino acids. Looked up from germline, CDR1 is KGHDR and CDR2 is SFDVKD. The CDR3: CATSIGTGGSDTQYF.

The chain joins TRBV20-1 to TRBJ1-2; TCRdb's D gene call, TRBD1, goes unchecked for lack of DNA. In germline, CDR1 is DFQATT, CDR2 SNEGSKA (reference sequence). The CDR3 length is 13 residues. CDR3: CSARGDGVYGYTF.

The genes are TRBV7-9 and TRBJ2-1; TCRdb's assignment of TRBD2 cannot be checked, as there is no DNA. This CDR3 is built from 17 residues. Germline V gene sequence: CDR1 SEHNR, CDR2 FQNEAQ (reference sequence). This CDR3 reads CASSSRGRAVSYNEQFF.

V and J are TRBV18 and TRBJ2-1; without DNA, the TCRdb call of TRBD1 cannot be checked. This CDR3 contains 14 residues. CDR1 is KGHSH and CDR2 is LQKENI in the germline V gene. The CDR3: CASSPGQGFNEQFF.

The V and J genes are TRBV10-3 and TRBJ2-2; TCRdb's D call, TRBD2, is unchecked because there is no DNA. This CDR3 is 15 amino acids long. CDR1 ENHRY and CDR2 SYGVKD come from the germline V gene. Here the CDR3 reads CATLPGGLHTGELFF.

The chain carries TRBV20-1 and TRBJ1-5; as DNA is missing, the TRBD1 call by TCRdb cannot be tested. There are 14 residues in the CDR3. CDR1 and CDR2 (germline): DFQATT, SNEGSKA (reference sequence). The CDR3: CSARTGGPNQPQHF.

The chain combines TRBV10-2 with TRBJ2-3; with no DNA, the TCRdb D assignment of TRBD1 cannot be verified. In germline, CDR1 is WSHSY, CDR2 SAAADI. The CDR3 sequence is 15 residues long. The CDR3 protein is CASRSGQLPHDTQYF.

CDR3 loop: CASSLSVTGLYNEQFF. The chain carries TRBV7-3 and TRBJ2-1. The CDR3 has 16 amino acids. Germline V gene data show CDR1 as SGHTA and CDR2 as FQGTGA.